The 22 T cell receptor beta chains below were found in one sample sequenced in a study of cytotoxic CD8 clonotypes in ibrutinib-treated CLL. Sequenced by immunoSEQ multiplex PCR; TCRdb stores in-frame clones only, minus some. The table lists some 200,000 clones, more than 70% of them singletons. The starting material was PBMCs, obtained after 12 months of ibrutinib treatment. These receptors originate from a human donor with chronic lymphocytic leukemia.

This clone came up once. This chain joins TRBV11-2 and TRBJ2-1; D gene ambiguous. CDR3 size: 16 residues. Germline V CDR1 and CDR2: SGHAT, FQNNGV. The ends were cut back, 5 bases at V and 0 bases at J, with 14 bases in the middle. The CDR3 sequence: CASSPPTSSSYNEQFF. The CDR3 DNA is TGTGCCAGCAGCCCTCCCACCTCAAGCTCCTACAATGAGCAGTTCTTC.

This clone appeared a few times. V is TRBV4-1 and J is TRBJ1-2; TRBD1 aligns across 8 bases. There are 17 residues in the CDR3. Germline loops: CDR1 MGHRA, CDR2 YSYEKL. V gave up 0 bases and J gave up 7 bases; unmatched junction bases: 13. The CDR3 region is CASSQDLGTGGASGYTF. DNA of the CDR3: TGCGCCAGCAGCCAAGATTTGGGCACAGGGGGGGCCTCTGGCTACACCTTC.

This chain joins TRBV5-6 and TRBJ2-3; 7 nucleotides align to TRBD1. The CDR3 spans 15 residues. Trimming at V came to 4 bases and at J to 1 base, leaving 6 bases not matched to a gene. Germline CDR1 and CDR2: SGHDT and YYEEEE. CDR3 protein: CASSPTGTGTDTQYF. Written as DNA, the CDR3 is TGTGCCAGCAGCCCGACCGGGACAGGCACAGATACGCAGTATTTT.

The V and J genes are TRBV11-2 and TRBJ1-5; D unclear. This CDR3 is built from 13 residues. Between the trimmed V and J ends, which lost 3 bases and 3 bases, there was a span of 6 bases. Germline CDR1 SGHAT, CDR2 FQNNGV. The CDR3 coding sequence is TGTGCCAGCAGCTTTTCCTACAATCAGCCCCAGCATTTT. This codes for CASSFSYNQPQHF.

The V and J genes are TRBV6-1 and TRBJ1-1, with D possibly matching TRBD1 (5 bases). The length of the CDR3 is 13 residues. The germline V gene has CDR1 MNHNS and CDR2 SASEGT. V gave up 6 bases and J gave up 2 bases, with 10 bases separating them. The CDR3 protein is CASSRDRNTEAFF. The DNA for the CDR3 is TGTGCCAGCAGCCGAGACAGAAACACTGAAGCTTTCTTT.

The chain uses TRBV7-8 and TRBJ1-6, with 7 nucleotides matching TRBD1. The germline V gene has CDR1 SGHVS and CDR2 FQNEAQ. Trimming at V came to 6 bases and at J to 5 bases, leaving 7 bases not matched to a gene. The CDR3 covers 15 residues. The CDR3 DNA sequence: TGTGCCAGCAGTCCCGCCGGGACAGATAATTCACCCCTCCACTTT. Translation: CASSPAGTDNSPLHF. The whole variable domain, filled in from reference TRBV7-8 and TRBJ1-6, reads GAGVSQSPRYKVAKRGQDVALRCDPISGHVSLFWYQQALGQGPEFLTYFQNEAQLDKSGLPSDRFFAERPEGSVSTLKIQRTQQEDSAVYLCASSPAGTDNSPLHFGNGTRLTVT.

The rearrangement joins TRBV7-9 to TRBJ2-7; D not certain. The germline gives CDR1 SEHNR, CDR2 FQNEAQ (reference sequence). The CDR3 is made up of 14 amino acids. The germline V and J ends were trimmed by 1 base and 0 bases, with 7 bases remaining between them. Here the CDR3 reads CASSLVGPSYEQYF. CDR3 in DNA: TGTGCCAGCAGCTTAGTCGGACCCTCCTACGAGCAGTACTTC. Drawing the rest from reference TRBV7-9 and TRBJ2-7, the complete variable domain is DTGVSQNPRHKITKRGQNVTFRCDPISEHNRLYWYRQTLGQGPEFLTYFQNEAQLEKSRLLSDRFSAERPKGSFSTLEIQRTEQGDSAMYLCASSLVGPSYEQYFGPGTRLTVT.

This clone was seen once. The chain employs TRBV6-6 and TRBJ2-2; D not resolved. V dropped 8 bases and J dropped 3 bases, with 7 bases sitting between them. This CDR3 has 12 amino acids. CDR1 and CDR2 (germline): MNHNY, SVGAGI (reference sequence). The CDR3 protein is CASEQDTGELFF. Here the CDR3 DNA reads TGTGCCAGCGAACAAGACACCGGGGAGCTGTTTTTT.

The CDR3 DNA reads as TGTGCCAGCAGTGAAAGATACGCGGACACCTACGAGCAGTACTTC. This translates into CASSERYADTYEQYF. The chain has TRBV25-1 and TRBJ2-7, with a possible D match to TRBD1 (5 bases). The CDR3 runs to 15 residues. V was shortened by 2 bases and J by 2 bases, with 13 bases between the two germline ends. Germline V gives CDR1 MGHDK, CDR2 SYGVNS.

The rearrangement uses TRBV6-5 and TRBJ2-1, with TRBD2 matching over 9 bases. CDR1 MNHEY and CDR2 SVGAGI come from the germline V gene. CDR3 length equals 15 residues. J was trimmed by 6 bases and V by 6 bases; bases with no gene match: 9. CDR3 sequence (DNA): TGTGCCAGCAGCCGGGTCGCGGGAGGGGGCAATGAGCAGTTCTTC. It codes for CASSRVAGGGNEQFF.

The chain links TRBV5-4 to TRBJ1-2; a weak D match, TRBD1 (6 bases). The CDR3 loop spans 14 amino acids. Germline-derived CDR1 and CDR2 are SGHNT and YYREEE (reference sequence). Trimming cost V 2 bases and J 6 bases, with 14 bases left between them. The CDR3 loop is CASSFPSTGDGYTF. The CDR3 DNA is TGTGCCAGCAGCTTCCCATCGACAGGAGATGGCTACACCTTC. Combining the CDR3 with reference TRBV5-4 and TRBJ1-2 gives the whole variable domain ETGVTQSPTHLIKTRGQQVTLRCSSQSGHNTVSWYQQALGQGPQFIFQYYREEENGRGNFPPRFSGLQFPNYSSELNVNALELDDSALYLCASSFPSTGDGYTFGSGTRLTVV.

The gene calls are TRBV29-1 and TRBJ1-1; D is uncertain. Germline CDR1 and CDR2: SQVTM and ANQGSEA. V lost 4 bases and J lost 6, with 15 bases in between. This CDR3 is 13 amino acids long. The CDR3 region is CSVAMVVAPEAFF. Here the CDR3 DNA reads TGCAGCGTTGCGATGGTGGTAGCTCCTGAAGCTTTCTTT. Combining the CDR3 with reference TRBV29-1 and TRBJ1-1 gives the whole variable domain SAVISQKPSRDICQRGTSLTIQCQVDSQVTMMFWYRQQPGQSLTLIATANQGSEATYESGFVIDKFPISRPNLTFSTLTVSNMSPEDSSIYLCSVAMVVAPEAFFGQGTRLTVV.

There are a few counts of this clone. The V gene is TRBV18, the J gene TRBJ1-1; possibly TRBD1 for D (6 bases). CDR1 and CDR2 (germline): KGHSH, LQKENI. This CDR3 spans 13 amino acids. Between the trimmed V and J ends, which lost 6 bases and 7 bases, there was a span of 15 bases. In DNA form, the CDR3 reads TGTGCCAGCTCCCCGGGACAAATCGTTGAAGCTTTCTTT. As protein: CASSPGQIVEAFF.

The chain recombines TRBV4-2 with TRBJ2-3; 12 bases map to TRBD2. With 2 bases clipped from V and 2 bases from J, the junction kept 8 bases outside the gene matches. The CDR3 is 18 amino acids. Germline V CDR1 and CDR2: LGHNA, YNFKEQ. The CDR3 region has the DNA TGTGCCAGCAGCCAATGGACTAGCGGGGCCCATAACACAGATACGCAGTATTTT. Residues: CASSQWTSGAHNTDTQYF.

The chain combines TRBV27 with TRBJ1-5, with D possibly being TRBD1 (5 bases). The CDR3 loop spans 15 amino acids. Trimming took 4 bases from V and 5 from J, leaving 15 bases between them. Germline V gives CDR1 MNHEY, CDR2 SMNVEV (reference sequence). This chain's CDR3 is CASSSTSGIYQPQHF. The CDR3 nucleotides are TGTGCCAGCAGTTCTACTTCAGGGATTTATCAGCCCCAGCATTTT.

This clone was detected only once. J is TRBJ1-3 and V is TRBV7-9, with unresolved D. Looked up from germline, CDR1 is SEHNR and CDR2 is FQNEAQ (reference sequence). V gave up 1 base and J gave up 3 bases, with 7 bases separating them. CDR3 length: 14 amino acids. CDR3 bases: TGTGCCAGCAGCTTAGTGGCCGTTGGAAACACCATATATTTT. Encoded protein: CASSLVAVGNTIYF.

J is TRBJ2-5 and V is TRBV2; D call uncertain. This CDR3 comprises 12 residues. CDR1 SNHLY and CDR2 FYNNEI come from the germline V gene. With 7 bases removed from V and 5 bases from J, the gap between germline ends came to 11 bases. CDR3 nucleotide sequence: TGTGCCAGCAAACAGAGTGGCGAGACCCAGTACTTC. As protein: CASKQSGETQYF. Using reference TRBV2 and TRBJ2-5 for the parts outside the CDR3, the full variable domain is EPEVTQTPSHQVTQMGQEVILRCVPISNHLYFYWYRQILGQKVEFLVSFYNNEISEKSEIFDDQFSVERPDGSNFTLKIRSTKLEDSAMYFCASKQSGETQYFGPGTRLLVL.

This chain joins TRBV20-1 and TRBJ1-1; no clear D. The germline gives CDR1 DFQATT, CDR2 SNEGSKA (reference sequence). This CDR3 is 8 amino acids long. The CDR3 spells CRNTEAFF. The DNA of the CDR3 is TGCAGGAACACTGAAGCTTTCTTT.

The rearrangement links TRBV5-1 to TRBJ2-1; D may be TRBD2 (5 bases). The germline gives CDR1 SGHRS, CDR2 YFSETQ. V gave up 0 bases and J gave up 6 bases, with 7 bases separating them. There are 13 residues in the CDR3. CDR3 loop: CASSLGLLNEQFF. In DNA, the CDR3 is TGCGCCAGCAGCTTGGGACTACTCAATGAGCAGTTCTTC.

The chain combines TRBV5-1 with TRBJ1-5, with a weak D call TRBD1 (6 bases). The length of the CDR3 is 15 residues. In germline, CDR1 is SGHRS, CDR2 YFSETQ. V dropped 5 bases and J dropped 0 bases, with 12 bases sitting between them. The CDR3 sequence: CASRGTPYSNQPQHF. The CDR3 region has the DNA TGCGCCAGCAGAGGGACACCTTATAGCAATCAGCCCCAGCATTTT. Full variable domain (missing parts from reference TRBV5-1 and TRBJ1-5): KAGVTQTPRYLIKTRGQQVTLSCSPISGHRSVSWYQQTPGQGLQFLFEYFSETQRNKGNFPGRFSGRQFSNSRSEMNVSTLELGDSALYLCASRGTPYSNQPQHFGDGTRLSIL.

The rearrangement uses TRBV5-1 and TRBJ1-1; the D is unclear. The germline gives CDR1 SGHRS, CDR2 YFSETQ. CDR3 length: 13 residues. The germline V and J ends were trimmed by 4 bases and 3 bases, with 10 bases remaining between them. CDR3 loop: CASSPAGYTEAFF. CDR3 nucleotide sequence: TGCGCCAGCAGCCCCGCAGGTTACACTGAAGCTTTCTTT. Looking up the rest from reference TRBV5-1 and TRBJ1-1 gives the full variable domain: KAGVTQTPRYLIKTRGQQVTLSCSPISGHRSVSWYQQTPGQGLQFLFEYFSETQRNKGNFPGRFSGRQFSNSRSEMNVSTLELGDSALYLCASSPAGYTEAFFGQGTRLTVV.

The chain joins TRBV6-5 to TRBJ1-5, with unresolved D. Trimming left V 6 bases short and J 9 bases short, with 12 bases between. The CDR3 runs to 12 residues. Looked up from germline, CDR1 is MNHEY and CDR2 is SVGAGI. The chain's CDR3 is CASSRRWRPQHF. Written as DNA, the CDR3 is TGTGCCAGCAGCCGAAGGTGGCGGCCCCAGCATTTT.